A selection of T cell receptor beta chains follows, all from one sample in a study of T cells in Graves' hyperthyroidism and ophthalmopathy. MiXCR, run by TCRdb on the multiplex PCR reads, gives a single entry per CDR3 protein. The profile shows 660,000 or so distinct CDR3 sequences, less than 25% of them singletons. Sequencing input: blood. These TCRs come from a man younger than 45 with Graves' ophthalmopathy. Each CDR3 is given with its conserved first and last residue. A D gene is named only where the DNA matches it firmly. Size values are once, few and many counts, or a class for expanded clones, and some rows have none.

cdr3_nt,cdr3_aa,clone_size,d_call,v_call,cdr3_length,j_call
TGTGCCAGCAGCGTAGAGGGAGCCGGGGAGCTGTTTTTT,CASSVEGAGELFF,NA,NA,TRBV9,13,TRBJ2-2
TGTGCCAGCAGACTGAGGCCGGAGAGCTCCTACGAGCAGTACTTC,CASRLRPESSYEQYF,NA,NA,TRBV6-1,15,TRBJ2-7
TGTGCCAGCAGTTCATACTCGGGACAGGGGAACAAAAACATTCAGTACTTC,CASSSYSGQGNKNIQYF,NA,TRBD1,TRBV28,17,TRBJ2-4
TGTGCCAGCACCAATACAGACAGGGTGACTAATGAAAAACTGTTTTTT,CASTNTDRVTNEKLFF,NA,TRBD1,TRBV12-3/TRBV12-4,16,TRBJ1-4
TGTGCCAGCAGTTCGGGTAGCGGGGTCTCCTACGAGCAGTACTTC,CASSSGSGVSYEQYF,few,TRBD2,TRBV28,15,TRBJ2-7
TGTGCCTGGAGTGTACGCCCCGTAGATACGCAGTATTTT,CAWSVRPVDTQYF,NA,NA,TRBV30,13,TRBJ2-3
TGTGCCAGCAGCGTAGGAGCTAGCGATTCCTACGAGCAGTACTTC,CASSVGASDSYEQYF,NA,NA,TRBV9,15,TRBJ2-7
TGTGCCAGCAGCCAAGATAGGAAACAACGTTTTACCGGCTACACCTTC,CASSQDRKQRFTGYTF,NA,NA,TRBV14,16,TRBJ1-2
TGTGCTAGTGGTTCGGGTTATGAGCAGTTCTTC,CASGSGYEQFF,NA,NA,TRBV12-5,11,TRBJ2-1
TGTGCCAGTAGTATAGATCTCGGGAGCTATGGCTACACCTTC,CASSIDLGSYGYTF,NA,NA,TRBV19,14,TRBJ1-2
TGTGCCAGCAGTTTCCGGGACAGGAGTATCCTTTCCTACGAGCAGTACTTC,CASSFRDRSILSYEQYF,many,TRBD1,TRBV28,17,TRBJ2-7
TGTGCCAGCGGTAGCGGGAGGAAGTACAATGAGCAGTTCTTC,CASGSGRKYNEQFF,many,TRBD2,TRBV3-1,14,TRBJ2-1
TGTGCCAGCAGCTTAGAAAGCCCCTACACAGATACGCAGTATTTT,CASSLESPYTDTQYF,many,NA,TRBV11-2,15,TRBJ2-3
TGTGCCAGCAGTTTAGGCAGGCGATACACTGAAGCTTTCTTT,CASSLGRRYTEAFF,few,NA,TRBV28,14,TRBJ1-1
TGTGCCAGCAGTGAAAGACCGGGGCGGACGATGGGGGAGCTGTTTTTT,CASSERPGRTMGELFF,few,NA,TRBV2,16,TRBJ2-2
TGTGCCAGCAGCGCCCCCGGGCCTAGCGGGACCTACGAGCAGTACTTC,CASSAPGPSGTYEQYF,NA,TRBD2,TRBV9,16,TRBJ2-7
TGTGCCACCAGTTCGGCTAGCGGGAGTGGTGATACGCAGTATTTT,CATSSASGSGDTQYF,few,TRBD2,TRBV24-1,15,TRBJ2-3
TGTGCCAGCAGCCCACTGACAGGAAGGGACACTGAAGCTTTCTTT,CASSPLTGRDTEAFF,few,NA,TRBV7-6,15,TRBJ1-1
TGTGCCAGCAGTGATAACGGAGGGAGCGATCAGCCCCAGCATTTT,CASSDNGGSDQPQHF,few,NA,TRBV6-1,15,TRBJ1-5
TGTGCCAGCACGCCAGCCCAACAGGGAAGTAGTGAGCAGTACTTC,CASTPAQQGSSEQYF,once,NA,TRBV6-1,15,TRBJ2-7